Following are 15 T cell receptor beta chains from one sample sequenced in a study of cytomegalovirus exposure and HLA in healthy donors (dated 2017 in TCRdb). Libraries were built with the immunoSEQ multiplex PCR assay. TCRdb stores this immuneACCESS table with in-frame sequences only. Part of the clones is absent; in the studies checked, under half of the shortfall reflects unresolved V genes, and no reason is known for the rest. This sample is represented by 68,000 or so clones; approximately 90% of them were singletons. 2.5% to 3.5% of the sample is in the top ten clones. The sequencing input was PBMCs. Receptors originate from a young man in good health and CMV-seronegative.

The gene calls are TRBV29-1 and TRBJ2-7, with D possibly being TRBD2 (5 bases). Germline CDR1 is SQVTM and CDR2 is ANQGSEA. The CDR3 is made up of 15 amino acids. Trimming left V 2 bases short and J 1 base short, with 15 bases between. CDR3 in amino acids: CSVESPQPGSYEQYF. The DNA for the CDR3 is TGCAGCGTTGAATCTCCCCAACCGGGGTCCTACGAGCAGTACTTC.

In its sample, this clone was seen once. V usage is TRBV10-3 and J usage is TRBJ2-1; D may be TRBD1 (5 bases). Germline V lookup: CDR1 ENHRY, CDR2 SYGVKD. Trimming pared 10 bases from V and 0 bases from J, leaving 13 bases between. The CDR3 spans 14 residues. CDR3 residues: CATKMDNSYNEQFF. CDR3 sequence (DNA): TGTGCCACTAAGATGGACAACTCCTACAATGAGCAGTTCTTC.

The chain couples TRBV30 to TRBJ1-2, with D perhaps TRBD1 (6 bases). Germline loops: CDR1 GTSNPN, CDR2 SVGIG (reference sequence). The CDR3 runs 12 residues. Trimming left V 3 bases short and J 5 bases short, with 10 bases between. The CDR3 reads CAWSSGTYGYTF. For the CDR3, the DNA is TGTGCCTGGAGCTCCGGGACATATGGCTACACCTTC.

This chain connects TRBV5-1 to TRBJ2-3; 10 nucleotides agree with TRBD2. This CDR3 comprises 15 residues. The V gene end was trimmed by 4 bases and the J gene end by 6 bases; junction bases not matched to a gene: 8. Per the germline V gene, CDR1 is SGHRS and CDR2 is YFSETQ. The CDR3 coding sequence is TGCGCCAGCAGCGCAAGCGGGAGGGCCTTGGATACGCAGTATTTT. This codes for CASSASGRALDTQYF. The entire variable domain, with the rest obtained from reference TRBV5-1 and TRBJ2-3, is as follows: KAGVTQTPRYLIKTRGQQVTLSCSPISGHRSVSWYQQTPGQGLQFLFEYFSETQRNKGNFPGRFSGRQFSNSRSEMNVSTLELGDSALYLCASSASGRALDTQYFGPGTRLTVL.

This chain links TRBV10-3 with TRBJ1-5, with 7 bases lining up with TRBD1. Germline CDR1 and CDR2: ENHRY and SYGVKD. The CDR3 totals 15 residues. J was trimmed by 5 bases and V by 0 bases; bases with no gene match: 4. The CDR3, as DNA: TGTGCCATCAGTGAGTCAGGGGGCGAGGATCAGCCCCAGCATTTT. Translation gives CAISESGGEDQPQHF.

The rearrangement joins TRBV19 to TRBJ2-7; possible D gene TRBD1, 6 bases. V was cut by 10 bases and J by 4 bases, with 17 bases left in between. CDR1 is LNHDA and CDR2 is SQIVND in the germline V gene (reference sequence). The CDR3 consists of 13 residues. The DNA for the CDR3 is TGTGCCACCAAAGGACAGCCCGATTACGAGCAGTACTTC. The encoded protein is CATKGQPDYEQYF.

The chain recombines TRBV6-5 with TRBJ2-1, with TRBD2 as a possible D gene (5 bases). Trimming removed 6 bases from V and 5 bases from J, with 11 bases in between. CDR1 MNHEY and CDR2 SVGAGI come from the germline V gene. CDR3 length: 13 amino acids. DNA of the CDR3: TGTGCCAGCAGAGGTGGGCGGGACAATGAGCAGTTCTTC. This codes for CASRGGRDNEQFF.

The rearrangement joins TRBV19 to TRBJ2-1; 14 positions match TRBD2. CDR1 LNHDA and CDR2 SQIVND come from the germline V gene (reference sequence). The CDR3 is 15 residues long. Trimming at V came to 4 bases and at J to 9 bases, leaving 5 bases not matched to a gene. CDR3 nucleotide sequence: TGTGCCAGTAGTACGTCGACTAGCGGGAGGGCTGAGCAGTTCTTC. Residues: CASSTSTSGRAEQFF. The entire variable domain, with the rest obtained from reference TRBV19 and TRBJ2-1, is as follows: DGGITQSPKYLFRKEGQNVTLSCEQNLNHDAMYWYRQDPGQGLRLIYYSQIVNDFQKGDIAEGYSVSREKKESFPLTVTSAQKNPTAFYLCASSTSTSGRAEQFFGPGTRLTVL.

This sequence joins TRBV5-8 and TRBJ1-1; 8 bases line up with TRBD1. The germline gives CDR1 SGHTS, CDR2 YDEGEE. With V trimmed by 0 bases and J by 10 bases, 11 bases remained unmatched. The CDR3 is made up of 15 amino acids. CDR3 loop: CASSLGVTGEEVAFF. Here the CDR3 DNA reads TGTGCCAGCAGCTTGGGTGTGACAGGGGAGGAGGTAGCTTTCTTT.

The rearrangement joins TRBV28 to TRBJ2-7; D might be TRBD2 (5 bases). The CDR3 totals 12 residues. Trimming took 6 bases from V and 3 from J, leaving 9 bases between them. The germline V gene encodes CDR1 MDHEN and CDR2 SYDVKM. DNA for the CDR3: TGTGCCAGCAGAGGAGGCAGCTACGAGCAGTACTTC. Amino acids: CASRGGSYEQYF. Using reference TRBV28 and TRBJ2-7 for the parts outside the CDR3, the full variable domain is DVKVTQSSRYLVKRTGEKVFLECVQDMDHENMFWYRQDPGLGLRLIYFSYDVKMKEKGDIPEGYSVSREKKERFSLILESASTNQTSMYLCASRGGSYEQYFGPGTRLTVT.

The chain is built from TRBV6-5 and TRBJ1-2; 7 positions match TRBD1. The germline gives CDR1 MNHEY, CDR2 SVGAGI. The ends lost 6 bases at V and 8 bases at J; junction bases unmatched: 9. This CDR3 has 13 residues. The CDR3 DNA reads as TGTGCCAGCAGGTTACCGGGACAGTTAGGCTACACCTTC. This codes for CASRLPGQLGYTF.

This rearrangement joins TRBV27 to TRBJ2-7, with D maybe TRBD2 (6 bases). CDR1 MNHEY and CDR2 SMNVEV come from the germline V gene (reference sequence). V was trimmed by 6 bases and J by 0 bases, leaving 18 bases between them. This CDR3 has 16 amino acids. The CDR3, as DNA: TGTGCCAGCAGCTCCCCGGGGGACCGAGGCTCCTACGAGCAGTACTTC. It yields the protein CASSSPGDRGSYEQYF.

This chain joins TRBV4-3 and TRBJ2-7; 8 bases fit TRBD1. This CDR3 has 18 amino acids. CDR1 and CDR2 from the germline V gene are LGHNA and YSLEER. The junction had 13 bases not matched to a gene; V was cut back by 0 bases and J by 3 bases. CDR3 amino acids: CASSQEGGADRVHYEQYF. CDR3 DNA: TGCGCCAGCAGCCAAGAAGGCGGGGCGGACAGGGTCCACTACGAGCAGTACTTC.

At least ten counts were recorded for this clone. CDR3 amino acids: CASSLSWVTTGSGTEAFF. The CDR3 DNA reads as TGCGCCAGCAGCTTGTCTTGGGTTACAACAGGGTCCGGCACTGAAGCTTTCTTT. The V call is TRBV5-1, the J call TRBJ1-1; D might be TRBD1 (6 bases). V shed 1 base and J shed 4 bases, with 23 bases lying between them. Germline V CDR1 and CDR2: SGHRS, YFSETQ. The CDR3 runs 18 residues.

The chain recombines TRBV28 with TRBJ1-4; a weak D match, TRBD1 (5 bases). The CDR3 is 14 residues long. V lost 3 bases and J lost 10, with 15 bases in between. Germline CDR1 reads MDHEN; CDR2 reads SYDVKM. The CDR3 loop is CASSFGQGLGKLFF. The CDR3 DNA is TGTGCCAGCAGTTTCGGGCAGGGTCTCGGAAAACTGTTTTTT.